The rows below give T cell receptor beta chains drawn from one sample of a study of blood T cell repertoires in COVID-19. The data were produced by immunoSEQ multiplex PCR, yet TCRdb's version contains in-frame clones alone and is incomplete. The sample has about 230,000 clones; 80% to 90% are singletons. Material for sequencing was peripheral blood. The receptor set was obtained from a woman older than 75 with COVID-19, enrolled during active disease. The CDR3 runs from the conserved cysteine through the conserved F or W. A D gene is named only where the DNA matches it firmly. Clone size is shown for a subset of rows, as once, few, many or a class of expanded clone.

D gene	V gene	clone size	J gene	CDR3 protein	CDR3 DNA
NA	TRBV27	NA	TRBJ1-2	CASSANFLLNYGYTF	TGTGCCAGCAGTGCAAACTTCCTCCTTAACTATGGCTACACCTTC
NA	TRBV30	NA	TRBJ2-7	CAWMGRDRRTYEQYF	TGTGCCTGGATGGGGCGGGACAGACGTACCTACGAGCAGTACTTC
NA	TRBV11-2	NA	TRBJ2-3	CASIVTAGADTQYF	TGTGCCAGCATAGTCACAGCGGGCGCAGATACGCAGTATTTT
NA	TRBV18	NA	TRBJ1-1	CASSPLSGTPSNTEAFF	TGTGCCAGCTCACCACTGAGCGGGACACCGTCGAACACTGAAGCTTTCTTT
TRBD2	TRBV3-1/TRBV3-2	NA	TRBJ2-5	CASRSRTSGGETQYF	TGTGCCAGCAGGTCCCGGACTAGCGGGGGGGAGACCCAGTACTTC
TRBD2	TRBV7-9	NA	TRBJ2-3	CASSSTSGGAIDTQYF	TGTGCCAGCAGCTCAACTAGCGGGGGGGCGATAGATACGCAGTATTTT
NA	TRBV5-1	NA	TRBJ2-3	CASKGGGLADTQYF	TGCGCCAGCAAGGGGGGGGGCCTTGCAGATACGCAGTATTTT
NA	TRBV11-3	NA	TRBJ2-5	CASSLDSARYQETQYF	TGTGCCAGCAGCTTAGATAGCGCCCGCTACCAAGAGACCCAGTACTTC
NA	TRBV9	NA	TRBJ1-2	CASSLSGGRGGYTF	TGTGCCAGCAGCCTTTCCGGGGGGCGAGGTGGCTACACCTTC
TRBD2	TRBV4-1	NA	TRBJ2-7	CASSQRLAGGVGSYEQYF	TGCGCCAGCAGCCAAAGACTAGCGGGAGGCGTAGGATCCTACGAGCAGTACTTC
NA	TRBV10-2	NA	TRBJ2-3	CASSPTTTRTDTQYF	TGCGCCAGCAGTCCCACAACGACACGAACAGATACGCAGTATTTT
TRBD1	TRBV15	NA	TRBJ1-4	CATSRPGQGSEKLFF	TGTGCCACCAGCCGTCCGGGACAGGGTTCTGAAAAACTGTTTTTT
NA	TRBV10-3	few	TRBJ1-2	CAISGGDYGYTF	TGTGCCATCAGTGGCGGCGACTATGGCTACACCTTC
NA	TRBV19	NA	TRBJ1-4	CASSIDNGRGNEKLFF	TGTGCCAGTAGTATAGATAACGGCAGGGGAAATGAAAAACTGTTTTTT
TRBD1	TRBV28	NA	TRBJ2-1	CASRTPDRDYNEQFF	TGTGCCAGCAGGACCCCCGACAGGGACTACAATGAGCAGTTCTTC
NA	TRBV5-4	NA	TRBJ2-1	CASSPGTYNEQFF	TGTGCCAGCAGCCCCGGGACTTACAATGAGCAGTTCTTC
NA	TRBV6-2/TRBV6-3	once	TRBJ1-6	CASSYSRGTYNSPLHF	TGTGCCAGCAGTTACTCCAGAGGGACCTATAATTCACCCCTCCACTTT
NA	TRBV18	NA	TRBJ1-5	CASSPASNQPQHF	TGTGCCAGCTCACCGGCTAGCAATCAGCCCCAGCATTTT
NA	TRBV5-1	NA	TRBJ1-2	CASSADPSGGYGYTF	TGCGCCAGCAGTGCGGACCCATCGGGGGGCTATGGCTACACCTTC
TRBD2	TRBV24-1	NA	TRBJ2-3	CATSDRRGGGNPDTQYF	TGTGCCACCAGTGATCGGCGGGGGGGAGGGAATCCAGATACGCAGTATTTT
NA	TRBV6-5	NA	TRBJ2-7	CASSYTAGETYEQYF	TGTGCCAGCAGTTACACGGCCGGGGAGACCTACGAGCAGTACTTC
NA	TRBV6-1	NA	TRBJ1-1	CASSESAEAFF	TGTGCCAGCAGTGAATCAGCTGAAGCTTTCTTT
NA	TRBV18	NA	TRBJ2-3	CASSPRDRDTQYF	TGTGCCAGCTCCCCCCGCGACAGAGATACGCAGTATTTT
TRBD2	TRBV3-1/TRBV3-2	NA	TRBJ2-1	CASSFSGGRHNEQFF	TGTGCCAGCAGCTTTAGCGGGGGCCGGCACAATGAGCAGTTCTTC
NA	TRBV4-2	once	TRBJ1-1	CASSRPSGITEAFF	TGTGCCAGCAGCCGCCCCTCGGGGATTACTGAAGCTTTCTTT
NA	TRBV10-1	NA	TRBJ1-5	CASSEDPRGPQHF	TGCGCCAGCAGTGAGGACCCTAGGGGGCCCCAGCATTTT
NA	TRBV6-5	NA	TRBJ1-1	CASSPRGGNTEAFF	TGTGCCAGCAGCCCCCGGGGGGGAAACACTGAAGCTTTCTTT
TRBD2	TRBV18	NA	TRBJ2-1	CASVIGGRSLTSASYNEQFF	TGTGCCAGCGTCATAGGGGGAAGGAGCTTGACTAGCGCATCCTACAATGAGCAGTTCTTC
TRBD1	TRBV6-1	NA	TRBJ1-6	CASSESVILGTDGYSPLHF	TGTGCCAGCAGTGAATCCGTAATTTTAGGGACAGATGGATACTCACCCCTCCACTTT
TRBD1	TRBV19	NA	TRBJ1-1	CASKPGQGWVGRTEAFF	TGTGCCAGTAAACCTGGACAGGGCTGGGTTGGGAGGACTGAAGCTTTCTTT
NA	TRBV2	NA	TRBJ1-5	CASSEAPGNQPQHF	TGTGCCAGCAGTGAAGCGCCAGGCAATCAGCCCCAGCATTTT
NA	TRBV5-4	NA	TRBJ1-2	CASSSDSAYGYTF	TGTGCCAGCAGCTCAGACAGTGCCTATGGCTACACCTTC
NA	TRBV27	NA	TRBJ1-2	CASSPSQAHGYTF	TGTGCCAGCAGTCCCTCACAGGCTCATGGCTACACCTTC
TRBD1	TRBV28	NA	TRBJ2-2	CASRMTGLGTGELFF	TGTGCCAGCAGGATGACAGGGCTTGGCACCGGGGAGCTGTTTTTT
TRBD1	TRBV30	NA	TRBJ2-7	CAWSGTGVGEQYF	TGTGCCTGGAGTGGGACAGGGGTAGGGGAGCAGTACTTC
NA	TRBV19	NA	TRBJ1-3	CASHPAGRNTIYF	TGTGCCAGCCATCCGGCAGGGAGAAACACCATATATTTT
NA	TRBV27	NA	TRBJ2-7	CASSPREGEQYF	TGTGCCAGCAGCCCTAGAGAGGGCGAGCAGTACTTC
NA	TRBV10-2	NA	TRBJ2-3	CAVERGASTDTQYF	TGCGCCGTCGAGCGCGGAGCTAGCACAGATACGCAGTATTTT
NA	TRBV11-1	NA	TRBJ1-1	CASSLSPVLNTEAFF	TGTGCCAGCAGCTTAAGTCCAGTCCTGAACACTGAAGCTTTCTTT
NA	TRBV29-1	few	TRBJ2-1	CSVEGRLFLDEQFF	TGCAGCGTTGAGGGGCGACTGTTTTTGGATGAGCAGTTCTTC
TRBD2	TRBV4-3	NA	TRBJ2-4	CASSQELAGGRVAKNIQYF	TGCGCCAGCAGCCAAGAACTAGCGGGAGGGAGGGTGGCCAAAAACATTCAGTACTTC
TRBD2	TRBV7-3	NA	TRBJ2-2	CASSLLAGGYTGELFF	TGTGCCAGCAGCCTCTTAGCGGGGGGTTACACCGGGGAGCTGTTTTTT
TRBD1	TRBV12-3/TRBV12-4	NA	TRBJ1-2	CASSDRARYGYTF	TGTGCCAGCAGTGACAGGGCCCGCTATGGCTACACCTTC
NA	TRBV6-5	NA	TRBJ2-2	CASRKTGNTGELFF	TGTGCCAGCAGGAAGACAGGGAACACCGGGGAGCTGTTTTTT
TRBD1	TRBV18	NA	TRBJ2-5	CASSLGTGIQETQYF	TGTGCCAGCTCACTTGGGACAGGGATTCAAGAGACCCAGTACTTC
TRBD2	TRBV28	NA	TRBJ2-2	CASSLGRERTGELFF	TGTGCCAGCAGTTTAGGGCGGGAGCGCACCGGGGAGCTGTTTTTT
NA	TRBV6-2/TRBV6-3	NA	TRBJ2-7	CASSYWGGNYEQYF	TGTGCCAGCAGTTACTGGGGAGGCAACTACGAGCAGTACTTC
TRBD1	TRBV2	NA	TRBJ1-2	CASSGPGQSYGYTF	TGTGCCAGCAGCGGGCCGGGACAGTCCTATGGCTACACCTTC
NA	TRBV7-9	NA	TRBJ1-1	CAAGTRGRTEAFF	TGTGCCGCCGGGACCCGGGGGAGAACTGAAGCTTTCTTT
TRBD2	TRBV7-9	NA	TRBJ2-3	CASSTNRGVQSTQYF	TGTGCCAGCAGCACAAATCGGGGGGTTCAGAGTACGCAGTATTTT
TRBD2	TRBV6-2/TRBV6-3	NA	TRBJ2-7	CASSYTGTSGINEQYF	TGTGCCAGCAGTTACACCGGGACTAGCGGGATTAACGAGCAGTACTTC
NA	TRBV11-2	NA	TRBJ2-7	CASSFSGAGEQYF	TGTGCCAGCAGCTTCTCGGGAGCAGGAGAGCAGTACTTC
NA	TRBV5-1	NA	TRBJ2-3	CASNDGRVTDTQYF	TGCGCCAGCAATGACGGGAGAGTGACAGATACGCAGTATTTT